This T cell receptor beta chain was obtained from a study of blood T cell repertoires in COVID-19. Study-wide context: Samples of COVID-19 (acute and convalescent) were obtained from the United States, Italy and Spain. Nucleic acid was either cDNA or gDNA, and it came from T cells, B-cell-depleted T cells, or PBMCs.

As handled by the study authors: Reference gene primers were amplified, and this amplification served to estimate nucleated cell counts. Generated by immunoSEQ multiplex PCR, the TCRdb table keeps only in-frame clones and is missing some. Clone size and V and J calls were adopted from that table, with D and trimming inferred from the DNA. The sample shows a few hundred thousand clones, approximately 86% of them seen only once. This clone appeared once. The CDR3 loop spans 14 amino acids. CDR1 is SGHNT, CDR2 YYREEE, per germline (reference sequence). Trimming removed 4 bases from V and 6 bases from J; junction bases left unmatched: 7.

This receptor was taken from a man aged 40-49 years who had recovered from COVID-19. V is TRBV5-4 and J is TRBJ2-3; TRBD1 matches at 8 bases. Source material: peripheral blood. The CDR3 nucleotides read TGTGCCAGCAGCACACGGACAGGGTGGGATACGCAGTATTTT. It translates to CASSTRTGWDTQYF.